Given below is one TCR beta chain in context. Its antigen is as yet unknown. The data are from a study of graft-versus-host responses after intestinal transplantation. TCRdb's copy holds only in-frame clones and misses some; the assay was immunoSEQ multiplex PCR. The data hold more than 90,000 clones, with about 92% observed a single time. Here the sequenced sample was unstimulated CD4+ T cells sorted from spleen or lymph node cells, taken before transplant. This clonotype was sampled from a human donor who was the organ donor for an intestinal transplant.

Here the CDR3 DNA reads TGTGCCACCGACCGATCCTACGAGCAGTACTTC. It encodes CATDRSYEQYF. The J gene is TRBJ2-7, the V gene TRBV6-5; D gene unclear. The CDR3 runs to 11 residues. The germline V and J ends were trimmed by 10 bases and 1 base, with 8 bases remaining between them. The germline V gene encodes CDR1 MNHEY and CDR2 SVGAGI.